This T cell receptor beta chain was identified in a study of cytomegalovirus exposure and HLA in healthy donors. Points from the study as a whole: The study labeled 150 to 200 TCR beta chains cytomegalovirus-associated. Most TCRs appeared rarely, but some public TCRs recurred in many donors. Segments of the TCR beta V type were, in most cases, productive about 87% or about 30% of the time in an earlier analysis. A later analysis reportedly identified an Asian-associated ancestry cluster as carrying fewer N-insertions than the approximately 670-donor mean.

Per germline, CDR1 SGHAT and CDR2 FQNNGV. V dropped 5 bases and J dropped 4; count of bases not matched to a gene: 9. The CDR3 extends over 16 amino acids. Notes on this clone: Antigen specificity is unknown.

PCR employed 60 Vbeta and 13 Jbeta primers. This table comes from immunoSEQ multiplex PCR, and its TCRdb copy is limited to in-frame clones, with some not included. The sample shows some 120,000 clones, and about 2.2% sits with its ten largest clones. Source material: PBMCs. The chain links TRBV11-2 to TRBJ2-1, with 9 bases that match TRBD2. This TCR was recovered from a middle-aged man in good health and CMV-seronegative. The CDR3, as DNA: TGTGCCAGCAGCCTCCTTGGTAGCGGGGGATACAATGAGCAGTTCTTC. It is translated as CASSLLGSGGYNEQFF.